This entry lists 24 T cell receptor beta chains sequenced from one sample in a study of cytomegalovirus exposure and HLA in healthy donors. Sequenced by immunoSEQ multiplex PCR; TCRdb stores in-frame clones only, minus some. The sample lists about 360,000 clones; around 86% were seen once. The sequenced material came from PBMCs. These receptor sequences come from a woman younger than 30 in good health and CMV-seronegative.

As DNA, the CDR3 is TGTGCCAGCAGCTTAGTGGGGACAGGTACCTACGAGCAGTACTTC. Protein product: CASSLVGTGTYEQYF. The chain is built from TRBV7-8 and TRBJ2-7; 8 positions match TRBD1. J lost 2 bases, V lost 1 base, and 4 bases had no gene match. From germline, CDR1 is SGHVS and CDR2 FQNEAQ. The CDR3 loop spans 15 amino acids.

The chain carries TRBV7-9 and TRBJ2-3; TRBD2 is a possible D gene (6 bases). The germline V and J ends were trimmed by 5 bases and 0 bases, with 9 bases remaining between them. Germline values: CDR1 SEHNR, CDR2 FQNEAQ (reference sequence). The CDR3 runs 14 residues. The CDR3 region is CASSRGTSTDTQYF. CDR3 nucleotide sequence: TGTGCCAGCAGCCGGGGGACTAGCACAGATACGCAGTATTTT.

J is TRBJ2-7 and V is TRBV5-1; possibly TRBD1 for D (6 bases). CDR3 length: 14 amino acids. The V end lost 3 bases, the J end lost 3 bases, and 13 bases lay between the germline ends. Germline V CDR1 and CDR2: SGHRS, YFSETQ. The chain's CDR3 is CASSSPGHNYEQYF. CDR3 DNA sequence: TGCGCCAGCAGCTCACCGGGACACAACTACGAGCAGTACTTC.

The chain has TRBV2 and TRBJ2-1, with 7 bases that match TRBD1. The CDR3 runs 16 residues. Per the germline V gene, CDR1 is SNHLY and CDR2 is FYNNEI. V was pared by 3 bases and J by 0 bases, with 5 bases of the junction left unmatched. The CDR3 DNA sequence: TGTGCCAGCAGTGACGGACAGGATAACTCCTACAATGAGCAGTTCTTC. It codes for CASSDGQDNSYNEQFF.

This clone was counted a few times. The rearrangement uses TRBV4-1 and TRBJ1-1, with 8 bases fitting TRBD1. The CDR3 extends over 15 amino acids. Germline CDR1 is MGHRA and CDR2 is YSYEKL. V dropped 4 bases and J dropped 7; count of bases not matched to a gene: 11. Written as DNA, the CDR3 is TGCGCCAGCAGCCCGTCCGGGACAGGAGACCATGAAGCTTTCTTT. Protein sequence: CASSPSGTGDHEAFF.

To note about this clone: Germline and junction disagree at one end, which may indicate a read error. This chain links TRBV5-4 with TRBJ1-3; TRBD1 aligns across 12 bases. Germline loops: CDR1 SGHNT, CDR2 YYREEE (reference sequence). The CDR3 contains 14 residues. CDR3 sequence: CASSSGTGGRRPHF. Here the CDR3 DNA reads TGTGCCAGCAGCTCGGGGACAGGGGGCCGTAGGCCCCATTTT.

The chain recombines TRBV27 with TRBJ2-1, with 7 positions matching TRBD2. There are 18 residues in the CDR3. CDR1 is MNHEY, CDR2 SMNVEV, per germline (reference sequence). Trimming took 2 bases from V and 2 from J; bases not matched to a gene: 12. CDR3 coding DNA: TGTGCCAGCAGTTTAAGTTTCCCCCCGGGGGGTGCCTACAATGAGCAGTTCTTC. Protein sequence: CASSLSFPPGGAYNEQFF.

The rearrangement links TRBV6-6 to TRBJ1-2; no clear D. The CDR3 is made up of 15 amino acids. Germline V gives CDR1 MNHNY, CDR2 SVGAGI (reference sequence). Trimming pared 5 bases from V and 2 bases from J, leaving 15 bases between. CDR3 DNA: TGTGCCAGCAGTCTCCCTGAGCAGGTGAACTATGGCTACACCTTC. Its translation: CASSLPEQVNYGYTF.

The J gene is TRBJ1-2, the V gene TRBV14; D gene unclear. This CDR3 contains 15 residues. Germline values: CDR1 SGHDN, CDR2 FVKESK. The V end was cut by 1 base, the J end by 7 bases, with 16 bases between. CDR3 DNA sequence: TGTGCCAGCAGCCAAGTTACGGGATCGCGGAGTGGCTACACCTTC. Translating it yields CASSQVTGSRSGYTF. The whole variable domain, remainder taken from reference TRBV14 and TRBJ1-2, is EAGVTQFPSHSVIEKGQTVTLRCDPISGHDNLYWYRRVMGKEIKFLLHFVKESKQDESGMPNNRFLAERTGGTYSTLKVQPAELEDSGVYFCASSQVTGSRSGYTFGSGTRLTVV.

The rearrangement links TRBV6-1 to TRBJ2-5; 12 bases match TRBD1. Trimming at V came to 3 bases and at J to 5 bases, leaving 7 bases not matched to a gene. The CDR3 extends over 16 amino acids. Germline loops: CDR1 MNHNS, CDR2 SASEGT. CDR3 bases: TGTGCCAGCAGTGATCCGGGACAGGGGGCTGGGGAGACCCAGTACTTC. Translation: CASSDPGQGAGETQYF.

CDR3 amino acids: CASSLTPNTEAFF. The CDR3 DNA follows: TGTGCCAGCAGCTTGACACCGAACACTGAAGCTTTCTTT. The V gene is TRBV11-2, the J gene TRBJ1-1; D is undetermined. The V end was cut by 3 bases, the J end by 1 base, with 6 bases between. In germline, CDR1 is SGHAT, CDR2 FQNNGV. The CDR3 contains 13 residues.

This chain links TRBV27 with TRBJ2-5; 8 nucleotides line up with TRBD2. Looked up from germline, CDR1 is MNHEY and CDR2 is SMNVEV (reference sequence). This CDR3 region has 15 residues. J lost 7 bases, V lost 0 bases, and 7 bases had no gene match. CDR3 nucleotide sequence: TGTGCCAGCAGTTTATCTTCGGGACTAGGGGGGACCCAGTACTTC. Protein product: CASSLSSGLGGTQYF.

The rearrangement uses TRBV5-1 and TRBJ2-7; 7 bases align to TRBD1. With 0 bases clipped from V and 0 bases from J, the junction kept 3 bases outside the gene matches. The germline CDR1 and CDR2 sequences are SGHRS and YFSETQ. CDR3 size: 15 residues. The CDR3 spells CASSLADRDSYEQYF. The CDR3 DNA reads as TGCGCCAGCAGCTTGGCCGACAGGGACTCCTACGAGCAGTACTTC.

DNA for the CDR3: TGCAGCGTTGAAGATCCCAGGGTTAGTTTGGAGGGCTACACCTTC. This gives the protein CSVEDPRVSLEGYTF. This chain uses TRBV29-1 with TRBJ1-2, with D possibly matching TRBD1 (5 bases). Germline assignment: CDR1 SQVTM and CDR2 ANQGSEA. The V end lost 0 bases, the J end lost 8 bases, and 19 bases lay between the germline ends. CDR3 size: 15 residues.

The V and J genes are TRBV27 and TRBJ2-3, with 7 bases fitting TRBD2. The CDR3 length is 16 residues. The V gene's germline CDR1 is MNHEY and CDR2 SMNVEV (reference sequence). Unmatched junction bases numbered 14, after V lost 5 bases and J lost 6 bases. The CDR3 spells CASSALAVFRPDTQYF. In nucleotides, the CDR3 is TGTGCCAGCAGTGCCCTAGCGGTTTTCCGCCCGGATACGCAGTATTTT.

The chain couples TRBV30 to TRBJ1-5, with 10 nucleotides matching TRBD1. The germline V gene has CDR1 GTSNPN and CDR2 SVGIG (reference sequence). The trim removed 4 bases at V and 7 bases at J, leaving 7 bases unmatched. This CDR3 contains 14 residues. DNA of the CDR3: TGTGCCTGGAACAAGGGACAGGGGAGACAGCCCCAGCATTTT. Protein sequence: CAWNKGQGRQPQHF.

V usage is TRBV27 and J usage is TRBJ1-2; D gene unclear. This CDR3 is 17 amino acids long. Germline V gene lookup returns CDR1 MNHEY and CDR2 SMNVEV (reference sequence). Between the trimmed V and J ends, which lost 6 bases and 0 bases, there was a span of 20 bases. The CDR3 loop reads CASRAQSYEYTNYGYTF. CDR3 coding DNA: TGTGCCAGCAGAGCACAGAGTTACGAGTATACTAACTATGGCTACACCTTC.

This clone was recorded once. V usage is TRBV28 and J usage is TRBJ1-2; TRBD1 agrees at 7 bases. Per the germline V gene, CDR1 is MDHEN and CDR2 is SYDVKM. The V gene end was trimmed by 6 bases and the J gene end by 10 bases; junction bases not matched to a gene: 11. CDR3 size: 13 residues. The CDR3 DNA reads as TGTGCCAGCAGCACCAATACAGGGGTGGCCTACACCTTC. This encodes CASSTNTGVAYTF.

This chain links TRBV5-4 with TRBJ2-2; TRBD1 agrees at 9 bases. From germline, CDR1 is SGHNT and CDR2 YYREEE (reference sequence). The length of the CDR3 is 16 residues. Germline trimming cut 2 bases from V and 2 bases from J; bases unmatched to any gene: 4. CDR3 DNA sequence: TGTGCCAGCAGCTTAGGGGGACAGGGAAACACCGGGGAGCTGTTTTTT. Its protein product is CASSLGGQGNTGELFF.

This clone has just a few counts. J is TRBJ1-1 and V is TRBV6-6; D gene unclear. Between the trimmed V and J ends, which lost 2 bases and 7 bases, there was a span of 8 bases. CDR3 size: 12 residues. Per the germline V gene, CDR1 is MNHNY and CDR2 is SVGAGI (reference sequence). The CDR3, as DNA: TGTGCCAGCAGTTACCCCAGCGGTGAAGCTTTCTTT. Residues: CASSYPSGEAFF.

The V gene is TRBV10-3, the J gene TRBJ1-2; no clear D. Germline V gene lookup returns CDR1 ENHRY and CDR2 SYGVKD. V lost 2 bases and J 3 bases, leaving 10 bases between the germline ends. CDR3 size: 14 residues. The CDR3 DNA follows: TGTGCCATCAGTGAGAATGGGCTCTACTATGGCTACACCTTC. It yields the protein CAISENGLYYGYTF.

On this clone itself: This CDR3 is also generated by other DNA sequences in the sample. The J gene is TRBJ2-3, the V gene TRBV29-1, with D possibly being TRBD1 (6 bases). Trimming left V 6 bases short and J 6 bases short, with 10 bases between. The CDR3 runs 11 residues. CDR1 is SQVTM and CDR2 is ANQGSEA in the germline V gene. The DNA for the CDR3 is TGCAGCGTCGGGACATCGGATACGCAGTATTTT. Translated: CSVGTSDTQYF.

The V and J genes are TRBV19 and TRBJ1-5; TRBD1 aligns across 7 bases. This CDR3 has 14 amino acids. The V gene's germline CDR1 is LNHDA and CDR2 SQIVND (reference sequence). V was pared by 9 bases and J by 6 bases, with 11 bases of the junction left unmatched. The CDR3, as DNA: TGTGCCAGCGCCACCGGGACAGACGTTCAGCCCCAGCATTTT. Protein sequence: CASATGTDVQPQHF.

J is TRBJ2-7 and V is TRBV5-5; no definite D call. The CDR3 covers 13 residues. Looked up from germline, CDR1 is SGHKS and CDR2 is YYEKEE (reference sequence). The germline V and J ends were trimmed by 0 bases and 9 bases, with 13 bases remaining between them. CDR3 DNA: TGTGCCAGCAGCTTGGACTCCTCTTTGTTGCAGTACTTC. Translating it yields CASSLDSSLLQYF.